This T cell receptor beta chain is from a study of CD8 T cells in ankylosing spondylitis. This clonotype occurred many times. The antigen is undetermined. Construction of TCR beta libraries was performed using quantitative 5'-RACE with molecular barcodes. Via MiXCR, TCRdb re-called the 5' RACE reads, giving one row per CDR3 protein. The sample records approximately 40,000 distinct CDR3 sequences, 6% being singletons. CDR3 size: 14 residues. The J segment lost 5 bases and the V segment lost 5 bases, leaving 7 bases of the junction unmatched. The germline V gene encodes CDR1 MNHEY and CDR2 SMNVEV (reference sequence). Study findings and constraints: In ankylosing spondylitis patients, matched synovial fluid reportedly showed significant enrichment of disease-linked clones. Characteristic, it appeared, of ankylosing spondylitis blood was a TCR beta motif of about eight highly homologous variants. Disease-linked clones were found to be CD8+ and relatively rare in peripheral blood.

The clonotype comes from a male donor with ankylosing spondylitis or in good health (not recorded which). The chain links TRBV27 to TRBJ2-7, with 9 bases lining up with TRBD1. Sequenced: blood, either unsorted or a sorted T cell fraction (not recorded which). The CDR3 DNA reads as TGTGCCAGCAGTGTCGGGACAGGGTTTCACGAGCAGTACTTC. It yields the protein CASSVGTGFHEQYF.